The 26 T cell receptor beta chains below come from one sample, sequenced in a study of vaccination and CD4 T cells after COVID-19. These receptors' antigens are unknown. Cultured CD4+ T-cell DNA underwent Oncomine TCR Beta short-read sequencing. TCRdb independently ran MiXCR on the PCR reads; one entry per CDR3 protein. In the table there are around 25,000 distinct CDR3 sequences, 30% of which are singletons. Time point here: late sampling 161 to 241 days after vaccination in three convalescent patients. Treatment meaning: roughly nine-day PBMC culture with coronavirus spike peptide pools or control peptides (ViraFEST assay). Sequences were derived from CD4+ T cells from blood, cultured in vitro, sampled about 7 months after SARS-CoV-2 vaccination. These receptors were collected from a human donor who had recovered from COVID-19.

The rearrangement uses TRBV20-1 and TRBJ2-7, with 7 positions matching TRBD2. This CDR3 has 13 amino acids. The V gene's germline CDR1 is DFQATT and CDR2 SNEGSKA (reference sequence). With 2 bases clipped from V and 3 bases from J, the junction kept 4 bases outside the gene matches. For the CDR3, the DNA is TGCAGTGCTAGACGAGCGGGGTACTACGAGCAGTACTTC. Translated: CSARRAGYYEQYF.

The chain employs TRBV7-9 and TRBJ1-2; possible D gene TRBD1, 5 bases. CDR3 size: 15 residues. V dropped 7 bases and J dropped 4 bases, with 19 bases sitting between them. In germline, CDR1 is SEHNR, CDR2 FQNEAQ (reference sequence). The CDR3 sequence: CASIPGQDPSYGYTF. DNA for the CDR3: TGTGCCAGCATCCCGGGGCAGGATCCTTCCTATGGCTACACCTTC.

By sample share, this clonotype is medium-sized (0.01 to 0.1%). V is TRBV24-1 and J is TRBJ2-7; D call uncertain. With 9 bases removed from V and 2 bases from J, the gap between germline ends came to 10 bases. The CDR3 loop spans 12 amino acids. The germline gives CDR1 KGHDR, CDR2 SFDVKD. Here the CDR3 DNA reads TGTGCCACCGGATCTTCACCCTACGAGCAGTACTTC. This sequence encodes CATGSSPYEQYF.

The V call is TRBV20-1, the J call TRBJ2-3; 10 bases line up with TRBD2. The CDR3 covers 18 residues. In germline, CDR1 is DFQATT, CDR2 SNEGSKA (reference sequence). V lost 4 bases and J lost 0; bases outside the gene matches: 13. This CDR3 is CSAIPLIGLAVSTDTQYF. CDR3 sequence (DNA): TGCAGTGCTATACCTTTAATCGGACTAGCGGTTAGCACAGATACGCAGTATTTT.

This clonotype came up a few times. This chain links TRBV6-5 with TRBJ2-1, with TRBD2 matching over 13 bases. The CDR3 has 17 residues. Looked up from germline, CDR1 is MNHEY and CDR2 is SVGAGI. The junction had 5 bases not matched to a gene; V was cut back by 0 bases and J by 6 bases. CDR3 nucleotide sequence: TGTGCCAGCAGTTACTCATGGGGACTAGCGGGACGCAATGAGCAGTTCTTC. Its protein is CASSYSWGLAGRNEQFF.

V is TRBV24-1 and J is TRBJ2-5; 9 nucleotides agree with TRBD1. CDR1 and CDR2 (germline): KGHDR, SFDVKD. The V and J ends lost 4 bases and 5 bases, in that order; junction bases with no gene match: 7. This CDR3 is 15 amino acids long. The CDR3 spells CATSEQTGGGETQYF. In DNA, the CDR3 is TGTGCCACCAGTGAACAAACAGGGGGCGGGGAGACCCAGTACTTC.

A few counts support this clonotype. The chain couples TRBV20-1 to TRBJ2-7; D is unclear. CDR1 and CDR2 from the germline V gene are DFQATT and SNEGSKA (reference sequence). The length of the CDR3 is 16 residues. The V end lost 1 base, the J end lost 2 bases, and 18 bases lay between the germline ends. The CDR3, as DNA: TGCAGTGCTAGAGTCTCCGATAGACCCTCAACCTACGAGCAGTACTTC. Its protein is CSARVSDRPSTYEQYF.

The chain uses TRBV5-4 and TRBJ2-7, with 9 bases identical to TRBD2. Germline lookup yields CDR1 SGHNT and CDR2 YYREEE (reference sequence). The J segment lost 0 bases and the V segment lost 4 bases, leaving 5 bases of the junction unmatched. CDR3 length: 15 residues. The chain's CDR3 is CASSPGGLASYEQYF. The CDR3 nucleotides are TGTGCCAGCAGCCCCGGGGGACTAGCCTCCTACGAGCAGTACTTC.

This clonotype was picked up a small number of times. The V call is TRBV20-1, the J call TRBJ2-3; 9 positions agree with TRBD2. Germline V gene sequence: CDR1 DFQATT, CDR2 SNEGSKA (reference sequence). J gave up 1 base and V 6 bases, and 5 bases lay outside the gene matches. The CDR3 is 14 residues long. The CDR3 spells CSALAGIGTDTQYF. For the CDR3, the DNA is TGCAGTGCCCTAGCGGGAATAGGCACAGATACGCAGTATTTT.

The V call is TRBV27, the J call TRBJ2-3, with 8 bases fitting TRBD1. V was clipped by 6 bases and J by 1 base; unmatched bases: 12. CDR3 length equals 17 residues. Germline V gene data show CDR1 as MNHEY and CDR2 as SMNVEV (reference sequence). CDR3 residues: CASSHYPQGAGTDTQYF. The CDR3 nucleotides read TGTGCCAGCAGCCATTACCCCCAGGGGGCGGGCACAGATACGCAGTATTTT.

By proportion, this clonotype is medium-sized (0.01 to 0.1%). This chain connects TRBV20-1 to TRBJ2-7, with 10 bases lining up with TRBD1. V was pared by 7 bases and J by 6 bases, with 15 bases of the junction left unmatched. The CDR3 has 15 amino acids. CDR1 is DFQATT and CDR2 is SNEGSKA in the germline V gene (reference sequence). The CDR3 region has the DNA TGCAGTGTCCCCGGGGGGACAGGGGATGCCAGCGAGCAGTACTTC. Encoded protein: CSVPGGTGDASEQYF.

J is TRBJ2-7 and V is TRBV6-1; D may be TRBD1 (5 bases). V was trimmed by 6 bases and J by 3 bases, leaving 12 bases between them. CDR1 MNHNS and CDR2 SASEGT come from the germline V gene. CDR3 length: 13 amino acids. The CDR3 here is CASSGDRNYEQYF. CDR3 bases: TGTGCCAGCAGCGGCGACAGAAACTACGAGCAGTACTTC.

This clonotype was counted only a few times. This chain uses TRBV20-1 with TRBJ2-7; 9 bases align to TRBD1. The length of the CDR3 is 17 residues. Per the germline V gene, CDR1 is DFQATT and CDR2 is SNEGSKA (reference sequence). The ends lost 4 bases at V and 4 bases at J; junction bases unmatched: 17. The CDR3 coding sequence is TGCAGTGCTAACCCCCCCCCCACAGGGGGCGCTAGGTACGAGCAGTACTTC. Translating it yields CSANPPPTGGARYEQYF.

The sample holds a few counts of this clonotype. The chain is built from TRBV20-1 and TRBJ1-5; D is unresolved. Trimming took 3 bases from V and 1 from J, leaving 7 bases between them. Germline V CDR1 and CDR2: DFQATT, SNEGSKA (reference sequence). The CDR3 contains 13 residues. The CDR3 nucleotides are TGCAGTGCTAGGAGTGACAGCAATCAGCCCCAGCATTTT. It yields the protein CSARSDSNQPQHF.

This clonotype has only a few counts. The chain uses TRBV10-1 and TRBJ1-2, with 10 bases fitting TRBD1. The length of the CDR3 is 16 residues. Unmatched junction bases numbered 9, after V lost 5 bases and J lost 3 bases. Germline CDR1 reads WNHNN; CDR2 reads SYGVQD (reference sequence). The CDR3 region is CASSSGTGAPDYGYTF. CDR3 nucleotides: TGCGCCAGCAGTTCCGGGACAGGGGCTCCGGACTATGGCTACACCTTC.

This clonotype was seen a few times. The J gene is TRBJ2-5, the V gene TRBV6-2 or TRBV6-3, with TRBD1 matching 9 bases. With 6 bases clipped from V and 5 bases from J, the junction kept 7 bases outside the gene matches. This CDR3 has 14 amino acids. Germline V gene sequence: CDR1 MNHEY, CDR2 SVGEGT. CDR3 DNA sequence: TGTGCCAGCAGCACAACAGGGGGCGACGAGACCCAGTACTTC. It yields the protein CASSTTGGDETQYF.

The J gene is TRBJ2-7, the V gene TRBV6-2 or TRBV6-3; D remains ambiguous. Germline assignment: CDR1 MNHEY and CDR2 SVGEGT. The V gene lost 3 bases and the J gene lost 6 bases, with 9 bases spanning the gap. The length of the CDR3 is 12 residues. The CDR3 loop is CASSYRVGEQYF. CDR3 nucleotide sequence: TGTGCCAGCAGTTATAGAGTCGGCGAGCAGTACTTC.

The chain employs TRBV20-1 and TRBJ2-1; 8 bases map to TRBD2. There are 17 residues in the CDR3. From germline, CDR1 is DFQATT and CDR2 SNEGSKA (reference sequence). V lost 0 bases, J lost 4 bases, and 11 bases stayed unmatched. CDR3 bases: TGCAGTGCTAGAGATACGGCGTGGACTAGCCGATACAATGAGCAGTTCTTC. It codes for CSARDTAWTSRYNEQFF.

This clonotype ranks as medium-sized (0.01 to 0.1%). The V and J genes are TRBV20-1 and TRBJ2-1; 8 bases map to TRBD1. The CDR3 is 12 amino acids. J gave up 8 bases and V 4 bases, and 4 bases lay outside the gene matches. CDR1 is DFQATT and CDR2 is SNEGSKA in the germline V gene (reference sequence). Here the CDR3 DNA reads TGCAGTGCTATCAGGGGGCTGGATGAGCAGTTCTTC. Translation gives CSAIRGLDEQFF.

In its sample, this clonotype ranks as medium-sized. The rearrangement links TRBV20-1 to TRBJ1-2; D gene uncertain. Per germline, CDR1 DFQATT and CDR2 SNEGSKA (reference sequence). Trimming removed 0 bases from V and 4 bases from J, with 12 bases in between. The CDR3 loop spans 14 amino acids. CDR3 in amino acids: CSARDHTVGYGYTF. The CDR3 bases are TGCAGTGCTAGAGATCACACGGTGGGCTATGGCTACACCTTC.

This clonotype was seen a few times. The chain joins TRBV20-1 to TRBJ2-7; 12 bases are a match to TRBD2. Germline V CDR1 and CDR2: DFQATT, SNEGSKA (reference sequence). CDR3 length equals 13 residues. The J segment lost 6 bases and the V segment lost 6 bases, leaving 6 bases of the junction unmatched. DNA for the CDR3: TGCAGTGCGGGCGGACTAGCGGGAACCGAGCAGTACTTC. Its translation: CSAGGLAGTEQYF.

A single count supports this clonotype. The chain couples TRBV18 to TRBJ1-1; perhaps TRBD1 as D (6 bases). Germline CDR1 and CDR2: KGHSH and LQKENI. CDR3 length equals 15 residues. The V and J ends lost 3 bases and 2 bases respectively, with 13 bases between them. The CDR3 reads CASSPGRQANTEAFF. In DNA, the CDR3 is TGTGCCAGCTCACCGGGGCGACAGGCCAACACTGAAGCTTTCTTT.

This clonotype was counted a few times. The rearrangement uses TRBV6-4 and TRBJ2-1; D call uncertain. V was trimmed by 6 bases and J by 7 bases, leaving 4 bases between them. Germline values: CDR1 MRHNA, CDR2 SNTAGT. The length of the CDR3 is 10 residues. Here the CDR3 DNA reads TGTGCCAGCAGAGAAAATGAGCAGTTCTTC. Translated: CASRENEQFF.

This clonotype was recorded a few times. This chain connects TRBV20-1 to TRBJ1-1, with TRBD1 identical over 7 bases. V lost 3 bases and J lost 4; bases outside the gene matches: 5. This CDR3 comprises 13 residues. CDR1 DFQATT and CDR2 SNEGSKA come from the germline V gene (reference sequence). As DNA, the CDR3 is TGCAGTGCTAGGTGGGCAGGGGGCACTGAAGCTTTCTTT. Translated: CSARWAGGTEAFF.

The sample holds a few counts of this clonotype. The genes are TRBV19 and TRBJ2-5; no clear D. This CDR3 has 13 amino acids. V lost 5 bases, J lost 1 base, and 8 bases lay in between. Germline V CDR1 and CDR2: LNHDA, SQIVND (reference sequence). In DNA, the CDR3 is TGTGCCAGTAGTCAGTGGATCCAAGAGACCCAGTACTTC. This encodes CASSQWIQETQYF.

A few counts support this clonotype. The chain joins TRBV20-1 to TRBJ2-2; a weak D match, TRBD2 (6 bases). The CDR3 has 13 residues. CDR1 and CDR2 (germline): DFQATT, SNEGSKA (reference sequence). The V end lost 5 bases, the J end lost 4 bases, and 11 bases lay between the germline ends. CDR3 sequence reads: CSAHGTGTGELFF. The CDR3 DNA sequence: TGCAGTGCTCACGGGACTGGCACCGGGGAGCTGTTTTTT.